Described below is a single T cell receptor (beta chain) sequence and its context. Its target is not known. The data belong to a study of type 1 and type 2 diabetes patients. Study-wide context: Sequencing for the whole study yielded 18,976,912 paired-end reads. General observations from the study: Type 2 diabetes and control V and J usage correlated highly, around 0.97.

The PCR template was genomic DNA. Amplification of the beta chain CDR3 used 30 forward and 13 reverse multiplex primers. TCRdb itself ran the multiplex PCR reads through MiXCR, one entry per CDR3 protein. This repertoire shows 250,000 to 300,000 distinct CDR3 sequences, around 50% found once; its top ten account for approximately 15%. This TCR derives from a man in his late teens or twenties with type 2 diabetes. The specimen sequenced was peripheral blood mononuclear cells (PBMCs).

The CDR3 region is CASSPTLTNEKLFF. In nucleotides, the CDR3 is TGTGCCAGCAGCCCGACTCTGACTAATGAAAAACTGTTTTTT. The V gene is TRBV7-9, the J gene TRBJ1-4; D not resolved. Deletions cut 5 bases from V and 2 bases from J, with 9 bases between. Germline CDR1 reads SEHNR; CDR2 reads FQNEAQ (reference sequence). The CDR3 runs 14 residues.